The next 11 T cell receptor beta chains were all read from a single sample in a study of PD-1 blockade in classical Hodgkin lymphoma. Time point given: cycle 4 day 1 (C4D1), after six to seven weeks of nivolumab. In every patient, relapse followed autologous stem cell transplantation, while exposure to brentuximab vedotin differed. TCRdb's copy holds only in-frame clones and misses some; the assay was immunoSEQ multiplex PCR. The table records around 25,000 clones, approximately 68% of them present only once. Source: peripheral blood mononuclear cells (PBMCs), taken before the fourth cycle of nivolumab. These TCRs come from a human donor with classical Hodgkin lymphoma.

CDR3 sequence: CASSTNPASEQYF. In nucleotides, the CDR3 is TGTGCCAGCAGCACCAATCCGGCTAGCGAGCAGTACTTC. The chain recombines TRBV9 with TRBJ2-7; D is unresolved. Germline V gene data show CDR1 as SGDLS and CDR2 as YYNGEE. The CDR3 covers 13 residues. Trimming pared 4 bases from V and 6 bases from J, leaving 14 bases between.

The rearrangement uses TRBV7-2 and TRBJ2-5; D not resolved. With 1 base removed from V and 0 bases from J, the gap between germline ends came to 3 bases. CDR1 is SGHTA, CDR2 FQGNSA, per germline. The CDR3 spans 13 residues. The CDR3 DNA reads as TGTGCCAGCAGCTTAGACTACCAAGAGACCCAGTACTTC. Amino acids: CASSLDYQETQYF.

This sequence joins TRBV7-9 and TRBJ2-1; unclear D gene. Germline values: CDR1 SEHNR, CDR2 FQNEAQ (reference sequence). This CDR3 is built from 16 residues. The V and J ends lost 5 bases and 3 bases respectively, with 17 bases between them. The CDR3 DNA reads TGTGCCAGCAGCGGCCGACACAGACCAGACTACAATGAGCAGTTCTTC. Its protein product is CASSGRHRPDYNEQFF.

A word on this clone: A read error is likely, as this CDR3 ends without the conserved phenylalanine or tryptophan. The gene calls are TRBV7-9 and TRBJ1-2; D unresolved. V dropped 5 bases and J dropped 8 bases, with 21 bases sitting between them. This CDR3 comprises 15 residues. Germline V gene data show CDR1 as SEHNR and CDR2 as FQNEAQ (reference sequence). CDR3 amino acids: CASSRTARGYGGYTL. The CDR3 bases are TGTGCCAGCAGCCGGACGGCTCGTGGGTACGGCGGCTACACCCTC.

This chain links TRBV28 with TRBJ2-2; D gene ambiguous. The CDR3 is 13 residues long. Germline CDR1 and CDR2: MDHEN and SYDVKM. V lost 5 bases and J lost 8, with 12 bases in between. The CDR3 reads CASSLNSAGELFF. CDR3 nucleotides: TGTGCCAGCAGTCTGAACAGTGCGGGGGAGCTGTTTTTT.

In its sample, this clone is medium-sized. This specimen includes other DNA sequences encoding the same CDR3. The chain has TRBV7-9 and TRBJ1-6, with TRBD1 identical over 8 bases. With 1 base clipped from V and 3 bases from J, the junction kept 2 bases outside the gene matches. Per the germline V gene, CDR1 is SEHNR and CDR2 is FQNEAQ (reference sequence). The CDR3 totals 16 residues. CDR3 amino acids: CASSLGQGFYNSPLHF. The CDR3 DNA reads TGTGCCAGCAGCTTAGGACAGGGGTTCTATAATTCACCCCTCCACTTT.

The genes are TRBV27 and TRBJ2-5, with D tentatively TRBD1 (5 bases). Germline assignment: CDR1 MNHEY and CDR2 SMNVEV (reference sequence). The CDR3 runs to 15 residues. V lost 6 bases to trimming and J lost 5 bases, with 19 bases between them. CDR3 sequence (DNA): TGTGCCAGCAGCCTAGGCAGGGCTCGAGGCGAGACCCAGTACTTC. The encoded protein is CASSLGRARGETQYF.

The chain recombines TRBV7-6 with TRBJ2-2, with 7 bases identical to TRBD1. The CDR3 totals 14 residues. Trimming cost V 5 bases and J 6 bases; bases outside gene matches: 6. The V gene's germline CDR1 is SGHVS and CDR2 FNYEAQ. The CDR3 loop reads CASSEERGPGELFF. DNA of the CDR3: TGTGCCAGCAGCGAGGAAAGGGGGCCCGGGGAGCTGTTTTTT.

As to this clone: A single base is all that separates this from a far larger clone, so a read error is likely. At the DNA level, this CDR3 is encoded by other sequences in the same sample as well. This chain links TRBV9 with TRBJ2-7; D is perhaps TRBD1 (6 bases). Trimming shortened V by 0 bases and J by 1 base, and 11 bases separated the two germline ends. Germline lookup yields CDR1 SGDLS and CDR2 YYNGEE. The CDR3 contains 15 residues. The CDR3 DNA is TGTGCCAGCAGCGTAGAGTCAGGGGTTTCCTACGAGCAGTACTTC. Protein: CASSVESGVSYEQYF.

V and J are TRBV11-3 and TRBJ2-1; no definite D call. Germline V gives CDR1 SGHNT, CDR2 YENEEA. The CDR3 runs 12 residues. V was shortened by 5 bases and J by 8 bases, with 10 bases between the two germline ends. CDR3 nucleotide sequence: TGTGCCAGCAGCCCCCTCGACCATGAGCAGTTCTTC. Translated, it gives CASSPLDHEQFF.

The genes are TRBV4-1 and TRBJ1-2; D unresolved. V lost 4 bases to trimming and J lost 2 bases, with 11 bases between them. In germline, CDR1 is MGHRA, CDR2 YSYEKL. The CDR3 covers 14 residues. CDR3 in amino acids: CASSRDIPNYGYTF. Written as DNA, the CDR3 is TGCGCCAGCAGCCGAGACATCCCCAACTATGGCTACACCTTC.